This T cell receptor (beta chain) is drawn from a study of cytomegalovirus exposure and HLA in healthy donors. Method: immunoSEQ multiplex PCR; TCRdb's copy keeps in-frame clones and lacks some. The table shows hundreds of thousands of clones, with around 87% occurring only once. The J segment lost 0 bases and the V segment lost 4 bases, leaving 5 bases of the junction unmatched. CDR1 KGHSH and CDR2 LQKENI come from the germline V gene. This CDR3 has 16 residues. This clone was counted once. The sequence was collected from a woman aged 30 to 39 in good health and CMV-seropositive. The sample consisted of PBMCs. This chain links TRBV18 with TRBJ1-3, with 8 bases that match TRBD1. CDR3 DNA: TGTGCCAGCTCACAGACGGGACAGGTCTCTGGAAACACCATATATTTT. It is translated as CASSQTGQVSGNTIYF.